This T cell receptor beta chain was sequenced during a study of blood T cell repertoires in COVID-19. The overall study: COVID-19 samples, acute and convalescent, were from the United States, Italy and Spain.

The Seattle site enrolled patients during active infection and followed them longitudinally. The CDR3 extends over 14 amino acids. The germline V gene has CDR1 MDHEN and CDR2 SYDVKM. The V end lost 6 bases, the J end lost 4 bases, and 15 bases lay between the germline ends. TCRdb keeps only in-frame clones here, not all; method: immunoSEQ multiplex PCR. The sample records 130,000 or so clones, more than 85% being singletons. Sequencing was carried out using peripheral blood. This TCR came from a man aged 60 to 75 with COVID-19, enrolled during active disease. The chain recombines TRBV28 with TRBJ1-2; TRBD1 might be the D (6 bases). The CDR3 DNA reads TGTGCCAGCAGCGAACGGGACAATCTCTATGGCTACACCTTC. It encodes CASSERDNLYGYTF.